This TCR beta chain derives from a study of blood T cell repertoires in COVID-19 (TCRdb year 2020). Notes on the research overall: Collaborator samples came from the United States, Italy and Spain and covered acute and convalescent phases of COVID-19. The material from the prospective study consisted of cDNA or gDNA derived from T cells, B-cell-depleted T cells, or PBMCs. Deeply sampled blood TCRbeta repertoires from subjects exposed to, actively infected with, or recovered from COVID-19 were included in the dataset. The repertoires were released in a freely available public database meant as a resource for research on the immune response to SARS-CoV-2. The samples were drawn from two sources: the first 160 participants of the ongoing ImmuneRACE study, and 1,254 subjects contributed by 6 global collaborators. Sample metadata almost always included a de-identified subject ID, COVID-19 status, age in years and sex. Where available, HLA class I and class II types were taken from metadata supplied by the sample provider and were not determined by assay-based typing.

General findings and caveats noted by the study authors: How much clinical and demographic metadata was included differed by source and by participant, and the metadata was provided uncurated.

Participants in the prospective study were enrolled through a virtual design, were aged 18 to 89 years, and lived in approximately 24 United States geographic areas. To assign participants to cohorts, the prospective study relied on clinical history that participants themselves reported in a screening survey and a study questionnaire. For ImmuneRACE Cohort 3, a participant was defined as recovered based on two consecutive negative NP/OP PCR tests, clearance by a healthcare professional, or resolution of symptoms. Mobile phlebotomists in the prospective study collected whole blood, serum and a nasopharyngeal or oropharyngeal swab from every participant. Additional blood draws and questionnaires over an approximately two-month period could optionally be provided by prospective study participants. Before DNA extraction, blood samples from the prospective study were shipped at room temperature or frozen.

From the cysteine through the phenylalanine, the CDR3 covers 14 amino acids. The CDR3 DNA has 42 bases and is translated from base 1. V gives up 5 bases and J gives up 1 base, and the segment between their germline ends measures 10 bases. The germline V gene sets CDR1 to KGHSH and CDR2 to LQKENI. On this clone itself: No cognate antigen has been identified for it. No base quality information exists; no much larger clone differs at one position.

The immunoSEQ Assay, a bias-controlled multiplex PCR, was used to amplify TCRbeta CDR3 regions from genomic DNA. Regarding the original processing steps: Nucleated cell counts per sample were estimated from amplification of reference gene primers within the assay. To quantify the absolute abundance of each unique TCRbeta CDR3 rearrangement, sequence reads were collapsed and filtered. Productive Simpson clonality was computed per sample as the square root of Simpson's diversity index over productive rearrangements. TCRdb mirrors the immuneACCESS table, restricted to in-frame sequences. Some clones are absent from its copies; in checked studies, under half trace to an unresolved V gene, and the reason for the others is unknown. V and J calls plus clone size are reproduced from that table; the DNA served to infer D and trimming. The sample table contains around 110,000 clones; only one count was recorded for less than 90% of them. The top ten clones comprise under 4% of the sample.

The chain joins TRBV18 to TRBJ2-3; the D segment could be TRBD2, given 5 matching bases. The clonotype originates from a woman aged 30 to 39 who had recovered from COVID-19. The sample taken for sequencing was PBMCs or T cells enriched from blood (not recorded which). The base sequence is TGTGCCAGCTCAGCACTAGAGGGCACAGATACGCAGTATTTT. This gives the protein CASSALEGTDTQYF.